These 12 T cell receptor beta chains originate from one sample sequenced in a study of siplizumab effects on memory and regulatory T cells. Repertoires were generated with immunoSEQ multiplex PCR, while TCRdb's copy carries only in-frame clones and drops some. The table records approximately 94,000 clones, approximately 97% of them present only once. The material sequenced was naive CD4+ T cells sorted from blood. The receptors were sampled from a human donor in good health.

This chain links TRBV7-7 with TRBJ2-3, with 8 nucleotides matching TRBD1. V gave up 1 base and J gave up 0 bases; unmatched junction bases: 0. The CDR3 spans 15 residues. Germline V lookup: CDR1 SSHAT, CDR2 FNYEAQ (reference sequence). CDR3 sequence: CASSLGTGSTDTQYF. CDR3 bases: TGTGCCAGCAGCTTAGGGACAGGGAGCACAGATACGCAGTATTTT.

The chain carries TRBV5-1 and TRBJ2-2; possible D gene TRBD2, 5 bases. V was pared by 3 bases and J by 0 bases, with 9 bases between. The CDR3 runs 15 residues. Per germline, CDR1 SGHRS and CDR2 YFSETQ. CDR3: CASSSLATNTGELFF. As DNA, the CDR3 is TGCGCCAGCAGCTCATTAGCGACGAACACCGGGGAGCTGTTTTTT.

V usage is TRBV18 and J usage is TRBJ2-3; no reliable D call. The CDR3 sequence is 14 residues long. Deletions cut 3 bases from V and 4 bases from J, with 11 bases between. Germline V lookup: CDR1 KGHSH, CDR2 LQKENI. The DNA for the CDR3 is TGTGCCAGCTCACCCACCGAGGTGGCAGATACGCAGTATTTT. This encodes CASSPTEVADTQYF.

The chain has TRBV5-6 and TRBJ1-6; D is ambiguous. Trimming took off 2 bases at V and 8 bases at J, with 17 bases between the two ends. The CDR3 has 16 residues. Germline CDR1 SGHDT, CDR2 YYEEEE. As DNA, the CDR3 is TGTGCCAGCAGCTTTCTCCCGGAGAGCCAATATTCACCCCTCCACTTT. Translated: CASSFLPESQYSPLHF.

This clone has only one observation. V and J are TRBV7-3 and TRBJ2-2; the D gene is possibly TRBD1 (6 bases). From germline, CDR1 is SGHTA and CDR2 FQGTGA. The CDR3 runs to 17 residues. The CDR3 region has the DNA TGTGCTCACCCCGGTACGGTCAGGGGCTGGAACACCGGGGAGCTGTTTTTT. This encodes CAHPGTVRGWNTGELFF.

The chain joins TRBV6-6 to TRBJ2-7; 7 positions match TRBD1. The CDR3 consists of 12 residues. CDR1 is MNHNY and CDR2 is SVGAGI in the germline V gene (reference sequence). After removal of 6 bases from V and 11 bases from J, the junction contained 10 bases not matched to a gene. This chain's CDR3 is CASSLDRASEYF. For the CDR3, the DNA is TGTGCCAGCAGCCTAGACAGGGCATCCGAGTACTTC.

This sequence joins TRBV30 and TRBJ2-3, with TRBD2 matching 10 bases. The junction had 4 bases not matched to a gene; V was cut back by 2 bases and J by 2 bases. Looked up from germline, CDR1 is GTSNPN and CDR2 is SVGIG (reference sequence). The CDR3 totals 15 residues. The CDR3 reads CAWSRAGGVTDTQYF. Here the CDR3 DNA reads TGTGCCTGGAGTCGAGCGGGGGGGGTCACAGATACGCAGTATTTT.

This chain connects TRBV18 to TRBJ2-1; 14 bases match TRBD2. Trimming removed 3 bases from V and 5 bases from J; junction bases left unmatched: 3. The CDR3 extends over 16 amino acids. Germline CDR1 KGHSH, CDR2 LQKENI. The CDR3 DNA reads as TGTGCCAGCTCACCGGGACTAGCGGGGGAAGACAATGAGCAGTTCTTC. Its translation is CASSPGLAGEDNEQFF.

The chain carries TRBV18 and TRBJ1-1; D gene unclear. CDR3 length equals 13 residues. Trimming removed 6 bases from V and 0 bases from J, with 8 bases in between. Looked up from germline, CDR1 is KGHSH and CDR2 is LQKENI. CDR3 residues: CASSGLLNTEAFF. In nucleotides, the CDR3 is TGTGCCAGCTCGGGCCTATTGAACACTGAAGCTTTCTTT.

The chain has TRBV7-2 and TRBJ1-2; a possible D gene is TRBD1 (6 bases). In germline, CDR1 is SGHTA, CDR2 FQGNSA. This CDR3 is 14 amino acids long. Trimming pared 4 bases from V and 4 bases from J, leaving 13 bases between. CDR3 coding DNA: TGTGCCAGCAGCTCCACAGGGCTCGGCTATGGCTACACCTTC. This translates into CASSSTGLGYGYTF.

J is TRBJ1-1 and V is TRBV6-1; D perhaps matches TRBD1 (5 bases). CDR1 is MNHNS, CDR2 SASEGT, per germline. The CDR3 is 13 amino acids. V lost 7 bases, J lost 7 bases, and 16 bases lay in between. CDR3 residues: CASITQGSGEAFF. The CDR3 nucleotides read TGTGCCAGCATCACGCAGGGCTCTGGTGAAGCTTTCTTT.

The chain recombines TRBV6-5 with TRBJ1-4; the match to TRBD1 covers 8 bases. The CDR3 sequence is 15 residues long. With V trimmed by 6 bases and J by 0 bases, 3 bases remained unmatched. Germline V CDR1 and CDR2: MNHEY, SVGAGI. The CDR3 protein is CASSSRGPTNEKLFF. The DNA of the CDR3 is TGTGCCAGCAGCAGCAGGGGGCCAACTAATGAAAAACTGTTTTTT.